The 21 T cell receptor beta chains below come from one sample, sequenced in a study of T cells in Graves' hyperthyroidism and ophthalmopathy (dated by TCRdb to about 2019). The protocol used for the library was multiplex PCR. Sequencing used an Illumina HiSeq 2000. The TCR beta CDR3 regions were amplified from the RNA transcripts. The TCR CDR3 was subjected to a first round of RT-PCR using the HTBI primer set and the Qiagen OneStep RT-PCR kit. In TCRdb, the public reads were trimmed at Q25 with fastp and aligned with MiXCR, with productive beta chains retained. Rows matching on CDR3 protein sequence are summarized as one entry with the most common DNA and genes. Recorded for this sample are about half a million distinct CDR3 sequences; 15% to 20% of them occurred a single time. The leading ten clones occupy over 25% of the sample. Sequenced: blood. Every receptor here comes from a woman aged 30 to 39 with Graves' ophthalmopathy.

A few counts support this clonotype. The chain has TRBV12-3 or TRBV12-4 and TRBJ2-7, with D hard to call. V gave up 5 bases and J gave up 3 bases, with 11 bases separating them. This CDR3 is built from 13 residues. The CDR3 bases are TGTGCCAGCAGTCCTCCAATTAACTACGAGCAGTACTTC. It specifies CASSPPINYEQYF.

A remark on this clonotype: Relative to the germline gene, one junction end is altered; a read error may explain this. V gene TRBV7-8 combines with J gene TRBJ2-1; 11 positions agree with TRBD2. In germline, CDR1 is SGHVS, CDR2 FQNEAQ. This CDR3 region has 15 residues. CDR3 DNA: TGTGCCAGCAGCTTGGGGGCTAGCGGGAGGAATGAGCAGCTCTTC. Translation gives CASSLGASGRNEQLF. The full variable domain, rest sourced from reference TRBV7-8 and TRBJ2-1, is GAGVSQSPRYKVAKRGQDVALRCDPISGHVSLFWYQQALGQGPEFLTYFQNEAQLDKSGLPSDRFFAERPEGSVSTLKIQRTQQEDSAVYLCASSLGASGRNEQLFGPGTRLTVL.

This clonotype was recorded at least ten times. The chain is built from TRBV5-1 and TRBJ2-1; no definite D call. The germline V gene encodes CDR1 SGHRS and CDR2 YFSETQ. The germline V and J ends were trimmed by 0 bases and 0 bases, with 10 bases remaining between them. The CDR3 is 16 residues long. CDR3 DNA sequence: TGCGCCAGCAGCTTGGTCGTCCTGAGCTCCTACAATGAGCAGTTCTTC. It codes for CASSLVVLSSYNEQFF.

Only a few counts were recorded for this clonotype. This rearrangement joins TRBV12-3 or TRBV12-4 to TRBJ2-6, with a possible D match to TRBD1 (6 bases). The CDR3 is 15 amino acids. V shed 3 bases and J shed 2 bases, with 8 bases lying between them. Here the CDR3 DNA reads TGTGCCAGCAGTTTCCCAGGGGCTGGGGCCAACGTCCTGACTTTC. Protein sequence: CASSFPGAGANVLTF.

V and J are TRBV10-3 and TRBJ2-7; 8 bases are shared with TRBD2. The germline V gene encodes CDR1 ENHRY and CDR2 SYGVKD. The CDR3 extends over 12 amino acids. J lost 4 bases, V lost 5 bases, and 1 base had no gene match. The CDR3 spells CAISSGSYEQYF. The CDR3 nucleotides read TGTGCCATCAGTAGCGGGAGTTACGAGCAGTACTTC.

The table lists this clonotype with many counts. The CDR3 protein is CASSPIIVWGEIQPQHF. The CDR3 DNA reads as TGTGCCAGCAGCCCCATTATAGTTTGGGGCGAAATTCAGCCCCAGCATTTT. V gene TRBV11-2 combines with J gene TRBJ1-5, with D possibly being TRBD1 (5 bases). Germline V CDR1 and CDR2: SGHAT, FQNNGV. There are 17 residues in the CDR3. V was clipped by 5 bases and J by 6 bases, with 23 bases between them.

Comment on this clonotype: A read error may explain this, as a much larger clone is one base away. The conserved phenylalanine or tryptophan normally closing the CDR3 is absent here, so this likely arose from a read error. The V call is TRBV28, the J call TRBJ1-2, with D possibly being TRBD1 (6 bases). The CDR3 extends over 15 amino acids. With 5 bases removed from V and 4 bases from J, the gap between germline ends came to 17 bases. The germline V gene encodes CDR1 MDHEN and CDR2 SYDVKM. The CDR3 sequence: CASSAKGGPRYGYTL. Written as DNA, the CDR3 is TGTGCCAGCAGTGCGAAAGGGGGTCCGCGCTATGGCTACACCCTC.

The chain employs TRBV6-2 or TRBV6-3 and TRBJ1-5; the D is unclear. Germline CDR1 MNHEY, CDR2 SVGEGT. The CDR3 loop spans 18 amino acids. V lost 5 bases to trimming and J lost 1 base, with 21 bases between them. For the CDR3, the DNA is TGTGCCAGCAGTCAACGGGTAGACACCAGAGGAAGCAATCAGCCCCAGCATTTT. Its translation is CASSQRVDTRGSNQPQHF.

The chain links TRBV5-4 to TRBJ2-7, with 8 nucleotides matching TRBD2. The CDR3 is 13 amino acids. J was trimmed by 6 bases and V by 2 bases; bases with no gene match: 4. Germline CDR1 SGHNT, CDR2 YYREEE (reference sequence). The CDR3 bases are TGTGCCAGCAGCTTCAGCGGGAGCCCCGAGCAGTACTTC. This encodes CASSFSGSPEQYF.

This chain uses TRBV19 with TRBJ2-2, with D uncertain. The CDR3 is 16 residues long. Germline CDR1 and CDR2: LNHDA and SQIVND (reference sequence). Trimming took 3 bases from V and 3 from J, leaving 14 bases between them. CDR3 protein: CASSIYGPRDTGELFF. The CDR3 nucleotides are TGTGCCAGTAGTATTTATGGCCCTAGGGACACCGGGGAGCTGTTTTTT.

This clonotype occurred many times. The gene calls are TRBV7-2 and TRBJ2-7; 9 nucleotides line up with TRBD2. CDR1 is SGHTA, CDR2 FQGNSA, per germline. V lost 7 bases and J lost 0; bases outside the gene matches: 4. The CDR3 extends over 14 amino acids. The CDR3 spells CASKSGRTSYEQYF. DNA for the CDR3: TGTGCCAGCAAAAGCGGGAGGACCTCCTACGAGCAGTACTTC.

This rearrangement joins TRBV29-1 to TRBJ1-2; D gene unclear. V was pared by 3 bases and J by 0 bases, with 11 bases between. The germline V gene encodes CDR1 SQVTM and CDR2 ANQGSEA. The CDR3 runs to 14 residues. The CDR3 loop reads CSVDFDGPNYGYTF. In nucleotides, the CDR3 is TGCAGCGTTGACTTTGACGGCCCTAACTATGGCTACACCTTC.

This sequence joins TRBV7-2 and TRBJ2-3, with 15 bases that match TRBD2. V shed 1 base, J shed 2 bases, and the junction held 4 bases outside the gene matches. CDR3 length: 18 residues. Germline V gives CDR1 SGHTA, CDR2 FQGNSA. The CDR3 coding sequence is TGTGCCAGCAGCTTAGTCGGACTAGCGGGAGGGTACACAGATACGCAGTATTTT. Translated, it gives CASSLVGLAGGYTDTQYF.

Ten or more counts support this clonotype. The chain couples TRBV12-3 or TRBV12-4 to TRBJ2-6; a possible D gene is TRBD2 (6 bases). The CDR3 consists of 16 residues. With 7 bases removed from V and 4 bases from J, the gap between germline ends came to 17 bases. The CDR3 here is CASTSGDSTGANVLTF. The CDR3 bases are TGTGCCAGCACCTCGGGGGATTCAACCGGGGCCAACGTCCTGACTTTC.

Ten or more counts support this clonotype. CDR3 loop: CASSPDPPGVLNGYTF. Written as DNA, the CDR3 is TGTGCCAGCAGTCCCGATCCGCCAGGGGTCTTAAATGGCTACACCTTC. The rearrangement uses TRBV28 and TRBJ1-2, with D possibly TRBD1 on 6 matching bases. Trimming cost V 5 bases and J 6 bases, with 22 bases left between them. CDR1 and CDR2 from the germline V gene are MDHEN and SYDVKM. The CDR3 length is 16 residues.

The V call is TRBV27, the J call TRBJ2-3; 10 nucleotides line up with TRBD2. This CDR3 contains 14 residues. The germline V gene encodes CDR1 MNHEY and CDR2 SMNVEV (reference sequence). The trim removed 4 bases at V and 6 bases at J, leaving 4 bases unmatched. CDR3 sequence: CASSWRTSGDTQYF. The CDR3 nucleotides are TGTGCCAGCAGTTGGCGGACTAGCGGCGATACGCAGTATTTT.

This clonotype has a handful of counts. This sequence may be a read error, since a much larger clone differs from it by one base. This rearrangement joins TRBV7-2 to TRBJ2-3, with TRBD2 identical over 13 bases. V was clipped by 4 bases and J by 4 bases; unmatched bases: 8. The CDR3 spans 17 residues. Germline-derived CDR1 and CDR2 are SGHTA and FQGNSA. The DNA for the CDR3 is TGTGCCAGCAGCTCAGCAAGGACTAGCGGGAGTCCAGATACGCAGTATTTT. Protein: CASSSARTSGSPDTQYF.

This clonotype was picked up a small number of times. V gene TRBV4-2 combines with J gene TRBJ1-1; D not certain. With 1 base removed from V and 11 bases from J, the gap between germline ends came to 14 bases. Germline-derived CDR1 and CDR2 are LGHNA and YNFKEQ. The length of the CDR3 is 13 residues. The CDR3 region has the DNA TGTGCCAGCAGCCAAGTTTGGTATGCGAGGGCTTTCTTT. Protein product: CASSQVWYARAFF.

The rearrangement links TRBV4-1 to TRBJ1-3; the match to TRBD1 covers 7 bases. V was pared by 1 base and J by 1 base, with 16 bases of the junction left unmatched. The CDR3 covers 20 residues. From germline, CDR1 is MGHRA and CDR2 YSYEKL. The CDR3 here is CASSQGAPGQTLVSGNTIYF. The CDR3 DNA follows: TGCGCCAGCAGCCAAGGAGCCCCGGGACAGACCCTCGTATCTGGAAACACCATATATTTT.

This clonotype was counted between two and nine times. The chain has TRBV29-1 and TRBJ1-2, with D possibly being TRBD1 (6 bases). The CDR3 consists of 13 residues. Germline V gene sequence: CDR1 SQVTM, CDR2 ANQGSEA. Trimming pared 7 bases from V and 7 bases from J, leaving 19 bases between. The CDR3 region is CSARETGNFGYTF. The CDR3 DNA reads TGCAGCGCTAGGGAAACAGGGAATTTTGGCTACACCTTC.

Many counts were recorded for this clonotype. The chain carries TRBV5-1 and TRBJ2-1, with no clear D. Per germline, CDR1 SGHRS and CDR2 YFSETQ. This CDR3 has 15 amino acids. The ends were cut back, 6 bases at V and 0 bases at J, with 13 bases in the middle. The CDR3 sequence: CASITSPSSYNEQFF. CDR3 in DNA: TGCGCCAGCATTACGAGCCCCAGCTCCTACAATGAGCAGTTCTTC.